This paragraph reports one T cell receptor (beta chain). This record belongs to a study of Ad26.COV2.S vaccination and SARS-CoV-2 variants. The CDR3 runs to 13 residues. The ends were cut back, 8 bases at V and 9 bases at J, with 17 bases in the middle. Treatment in this sample: roughly 20 received Ad26.COV2.S at low or high dose, single or two shots; 5 received placebo; per-sample allocation not given. Collection of samples fell on day 63 after the first vaccine or placebo injection. Profiled with immunoSEQ multiplex PCR; TCRdb holds only in-frame clones, not every one. The sample comprises around 300,000 clones, 88% of which are singletons, and approximately 5.9% rests with the top ten.

The receptor's source is a person between 18 and 65 years old who received the Ad26.COV2.S COVID-19 vaccine or a placebo. Material: peripheral blood, obtained in a trial of Ad26.COV2.S vaccine versus placebo. The V call is TRBV12-3 or TRBV12-4, the J call TRBJ2-4; possible D gene TRBD1, 6 bases. The CDR3 loop is CASLRGLRSIQYF. The CDR3 bases are TGTGCCAGCCTAAGGGGGTTAAGATCCATTCAGTACTTC.